The 32 T cell receptor beta chains below were found in one sample sequenced in a study of human T cells and chemical hapten exposure. Time point denoted: patch test 1, 2 weeks after DPC sensitization. Treatment denoted: therapeutic diphenylcyclopropenone sensitization with weekly scalp DPC. TCRdb itself ran the RACE reads through MiXCR, one entry per CDR3 protein. The sample lists 340,000 or so distinct CDR3 sequences; around 7% were seen once. Here the sequenced sample was whole blood, taken in connection with sensitization to the hapten diphenylcyclopropenone (DPC). These receptors were obtained from a woman aged 18-29 years with alopecia areata. Some clones in this sample may be carry-over from other donors' samples.

This clonotype was counted a few times. The V and J genes are TRBV5-5 and TRBJ1-1, with D hard to call. The CDR3 totals 16 residues. V shed 2 bases and J shed 3 bases, with 17 bases lying between them. Germline CDR1 is SGHKS and CDR2 is YYEKEE (reference sequence). CDR3 in DNA: TGTGCCAGCAGCTTTAAAGGCGAAGGTTTCTACACTGAAGCTTTCTTT. It encodes CASSFKGEGFYTEAFF.

The chain carries TRBV20-1 and TRBJ2-1; 8 nucleotides align to TRBD2. With V trimmed by 4 bases and J by 6 bases, 8 bases remained unmatched. This CDR3 has 14 amino acids. CDR1 and CDR2 from the germline V gene are DFQATT and SNEGSKA (reference sequence). CDR3 nucleotide sequence: TGCAGTGCTACTTCCGGGACTAGGCCCAATGAGCAGTTCTTC. Translation: CSATSGTRPNEQFF.

This clonotype occurred a few times. The CDR3 protein is CASSQDGGRSITF. The CDR3, as DNA: TGCGCCAGCAGCCAAGACGGGGGCAGGAGTATAACCTTC. This chain joins TRBV4-3 and TRBJ1-2, with D perhaps TRBD1 (6 bases). Germline values: CDR1 LGHNA, CDR2 YSLEER. This CDR3 spans 13 amino acids. V dropped 0 bases and J dropped 14 bases, with 16 bases sitting between them.

V gene TRBV27 combines with J gene TRBJ1-4; no definite D call. The V end was cut by 2 bases, the J end by 8 bases, with 15 bases between. Germline values: CDR1 MNHEY, CDR2 SMNVEV (reference sequence). The CDR3 runs to 15 residues. The CDR3 DNA reads as TGTGCCAGCAGTTTAGGGTTCAACATGCAGGAAAAACTGTTTTTT. Protein sequence: CASSLGFNMQEKLFF.

This chain links TRBV20-1 with TRBJ1-1; tentative D call: TRBD1 (5 bases). Germline CDR1 and CDR2: DFQATT and SNEGSKA (reference sequence). The CDR3 has 13 residues. With 4 bases removed from V and 4 bases from J, the gap between germline ends came to 13 bases. The CDR3 sequence is CSAMPGRGTEAFF. DNA of the CDR3: TGCAGTGCTATGCCGGGTAGGGGCACTGAAGCTTTCTTT.

As to this clonotype: A much more abundant neighbour one base away suggests this may be a read error. The V and J genes are TRBV4-3 and TRBJ2-5, with 8 bases aligning to TRBD2. Germline V CDR1 and CDR2: LGHNA, YSLEER. This CDR3 comprises 15 residues. Written as DNA, the CDR3 is TGCGCCAGCAGCCAAGAAACTAGCGGCAAAGAGAGCCAGTACTTC. This codes for CASSQETSGKESQYF.

J is TRBJ1-1 and V is TRBV5-1; D is unresolved. Trimming removed 0 bases from V and 0 bases from J, with 9 bases in between. The CDR3 covers 15 residues. Germline V lookup: CDR1 SGHRS, CDR2 YFSETQ. CDR3: CASSLAVPLNTEAFF. The CDR3 region has the DNA TGCGCCAGCAGCTTGGCGGTACCTTTGAACACTGAAGCTTTCTTT.

This clonotype was counted ten times or more. The junction differs from germline at one of its ends, possibly a read error. The chain couples TRBV7-7 to TRBJ2-3; 10 bases fit TRBD2. There are 17 residues in the CDR3. The V gene's germline CDR1 is SSHAT and CDR2 FNYEAQ (reference sequence). This CDR3 reads CASSLVASGGPGDTQYF. The CDR3 DNA sequence: TGTGCTAGCAGCTTAGTAGCTAGCGGGGGCCCTGGGGATACGCAGTATTTT.

In this sample, this clonotype turned up a few times. This chain joins TRBV6-6 and TRBJ1-3; no definite D call. V lost 6 bases and J 2 bases, leaving 14 bases between the germline ends. CDR1 is MNHNY and CDR2 is SVGAGI in the germline V gene (reference sequence). This CDR3 spans 15 amino acids. CDR3 in DNA: TGTGCCAGCAGAGTCGGGCCGGCAGCTGGAAACACCATATATTTT. As protein: CASRVGPAAGNTIYF.

The chain links TRBV20-1 to TRBJ1-5; D perhaps matches TRBD1 (5 bases). The CDR3 is 15 residues long. CDR1 and CDR2 from the germline V gene are DFQATT and SNEGSKA (reference sequence). Trimming left V 1 base short and J 5 bases short, with 15 bases between. The CDR3 DNA reads TGCAGTGCTAGAGGGATCGGGGGTCTGGATCAGCCCCAGCATTTT. The encoded protein is CSARGIGGLDQPQHF.

In this sample, this clonotype turned up a few times. The chain links TRBV29-1 to TRBJ1-1; D might be TRBD1 (5 bases). The CDR3 has 12 residues. V was trimmed by 4 bases and J by 5 bases, leaving 11 bases between them. CDR1 and CDR2 from the germline V gene are SQVTM and ANQGSEA. As DNA, the CDR3 is TGCAGCGTTGGTCGGGGCCTGACTGAAGCTTTCTTT. Its protein product is CSVGRGLTEAFF.

This clonotype has a count of ten or more. The chain has TRBV4-3 and TRBJ2-3, with TRBD1 matching over 9 bases. This CDR3 spans 14 amino acids. With 6 bases clipped from V and 5 bases from J, the junction kept 6 bases outside the gene matches. CDR1 LGHNA and CDR2 YSLEER come from the germline V gene. CDR3 in amino acids: CASSGTGTVDTQYF. The CDR3 region has the DNA TGCGCCAGCAGTGGGACAGGGACCGTAGATACGCAGTATTTT.

This clonotype was seen at least ten times. The J gene is TRBJ2-2, the V gene TRBV2, with D hard to call. The germline V gene encodes CDR1 SNHLY and CDR2 FYNNEI. V lost 8 bases, J lost 6 bases, and 7 bases lay in between. This CDR3 contains 11 residues. The CDR3 reads CASHYAGELFF. The CDR3 nucleotides are TGTGCCAGCCACTATGCCGGGGAGCTGTTTTTT. Looking up the rest from reference TRBV2 and TRBJ2-2 gives the full variable domain: EPEVTQTPSHQVTQMGQEVILRCVPISNHLYFYWYRQILGQKVEFLVSFYNNEISEKSEIFDDQFSVERPDGSNFTLKIRSTKLEDSAMYFCASHYAGELFFGEGSRLTVL.

Only a few counts were recorded for this clonotype. The J gene is TRBJ1-5, the V gene TRBV7-6; possible D gene TRBD1, 6 bases. The germline gives CDR1 SGHVS, CDR2 FNYEAQ. This CDR3 region has 23 residues. The V and J ends lost 0 bases and 0 bases respectively, with 30 bases between them. The CDR3 nucleotides are TGTGCCAGCAGCTTAGCCATTGATGGGGTCGGGACAAATCCTTTATCTAGCAATCAGCCCCAGCATTTT. It translates to CASSLAIDGVGTNPLSSNQPQHF.

The chain carries TRBV4-3 and TRBJ2-3; 11 bases align to TRBD2. The CDR3 is made up of 17 amino acids. Germline values: CDR1 LGHNA, CDR2 YSLEER. J was trimmed by 4 bases and V by 1 base; bases with no gene match: 7. The CDR3 reads CASSQANSGGVPDTQYF. DNA for the CDR3: TGCGCCAGCAGCCAAGCTAATAGCGGGGGGGTACCAGATACGCAGTATTTT.

The gene calls are TRBV9 and TRBJ2-2; TRBD2 is a possible D gene (6 bases). Trimming took off 1 base at V and 2 bases at J, with 9 bases between the two ends. The CDR3 loop spans 15 amino acids. Germline V CDR1 and CDR2: SGDLS, YYNGEE. CDR3 residues: CASSVWGENTGELFF. The CDR3 nucleotides read TGTGCCAGCAGCGTATGGGGGGAAAACACCGGGGAGCTGTTTTTT.

This clonotype appeared many times. The chain links TRBV28 to TRBJ2-5; D may match TRBD1 or TRBD2 (5 bases each). Deletions cut 4 bases from V and 5 bases from J, with 17 bases between. Germline CDR1 is MDHEN and CDR2 is SYDVKM. This CDR3 has 15 residues. CDR3 sequence (DNA): TGTGCCAGCAGTTACCCGGGACCTCAACCCGAGACCCAGTACTTC. Translation gives CASSYPGPQPETQYF.

This clonotype has more than one count but fewer than ten. The genes are TRBV12-3 or TRBV12-4 and TRBJ2-1, with 7 bases identical to TRBD1. The CDR3 loop spans 17 amino acids. V shed 3 bases, J shed 10 bases, and the junction held 18 bases outside the gene matches. CDR3 region: CASSFRRGGVHFGEQFF. The CDR3 nucleotides read TGTGCCAGCAGTTTTAGGCGAGGGGGCGTACATTTCGGGGAGCAGTTCTTC.

This clonotype was observed a handful of times. This chain links TRBV10-3 with TRBJ1-1; 8 nucleotides line up with TRBD1. Germline loops: CDR1 ENHRY, CDR2 SYGVKD. The CDR3 spans 13 residues. V trimming: 11 bases; J trimming: 5 bases; junction bases outside the gene matches: 10. The CDR3 nucleotides are TGTGCCGCTAGGACAGGGAGACAGACTGAAGCTTTCTTT. Its protein is CAARTGRQTEAFF.

The chain employs TRBV15 and TRBJ1-4; the D gene is possibly TRBD1 (6 bases). There are 17 residues in the CDR3. Germline V CDR1 and CDR2: LNHNV, YYDKDF (reference sequence). V shed 0 bases and J shed 5 bases, with 16 bases lying between them. The CDR3 DNA sequence: TGTGCCACCAGCAGAGATCGGAAACAGGGTTCGAATGAAAAACTGTTTTTT. Translating gives CATSRDRKQGSNEKLFF.

This clonotype was found a few times. The chain carries TRBV20-1 and TRBJ2-7; D may be TRBD1 (6 bases). V gave up 6 bases and J gave up 0 bases, with 12 bases separating them. The germline V gene has CDR1 DFQATT and CDR2 SNEGSKA (reference sequence). The CDR3 is made up of 13 amino acids. This CDR3 is CSAYQGSSYEQYF. CDR3 coding DNA: TGCAGTGCCTATCAGGGGTCCTCCTACGAGCAGTACTTC.

The chain uses TRBV18 and TRBJ2-7; possibly TRBD1 or TRBD2 for D (5 bases each). Germline lookup yields CDR1 KGHSH and CDR2 LQKENI. V lost 0 bases to trimming and J lost 5 bases, with 8 bases between them. CDR3 size: 13 residues. CDR3 amino acids: CASSPPGVNEQYF. The CDR3 coding sequence is TGTGCCAGCTCACCACCGGGGGTGAACGAGCAGTACTTC.

This clonotype was counted many times. The chain joins TRBV29-1 to TRBJ1-1, with 7 bases lining up with TRBD1. V shed 7 bases and J 1 base; nucleotides not matched to a gene: 3. This CDR3 comprises 12 residues. Germline V lookup: CDR1 SQVTM, CDR2 ANQGSEA. The DNA of the CDR3 is TGCAGCGGGGACAGCCCGAACACTGAAGCTTTCTTT. Translated: CSGDSPNTEAFF.

There are a few counts of this clonotype. This chain links TRBV7-2 with TRBJ2-3; TRBD2 agrees at 12 bases. Germline V gene sequence: CDR1 SGHTA, CDR2 FQGNSA. There are 17 residues in the CDR3. The trim removed 4 bases at V and 6 bases at J, leaving 11 bases unmatched. The CDR3 DNA sequence: TGTGCCAGCAGCTCCGCTAGCGGGGGGGATCTGCGCGATACGCAGTATTTT. Translation: CASSSASGGDLRDTQYF.

This clonotype was seen a few times. This chain links TRBV28 with TRBJ2-5; 10 bases align to TRBD2. CDR1 and CDR2 from the germline V gene are MDHEN and SYDVKM. CDR3 length: 15 amino acids. V lost 5 bases to trimming and J lost 5 bases; unmatched junction nucleotides: 8. CDR3 coding DNA: TGTGCCAGCAGTCCCCTAGCGGGGGCTGGCGAGACCCAGTACTTC. This codes for CASSPLAGAGETQYF.

The rearrangement joins TRBV28 to TRBJ2-7; 9 nucleotides line up with TRBD1. The CDR3 contains 14 residues. Germline V lookup: CDR1 MDHEN, CDR2 SYDVKM. The V and J ends lost 5 bases and 3 bases, in that order; junction bases with no gene match: 5. CDR3 protein: CASSPGTGYYEQYF. The CDR3 nucleotides read TGTGCCAGCAGTCCCGGGACAGGGTACTACGAGCAGTACTTC.

The chain uses TRBV5-5 and TRBJ2-1; D not resolved. The CDR3 extends over 16 amino acids. Trimming pared 1 base from V and 7 bases from J, leaving 18 bases between. Germline V gene data show CDR1 as SGHKS and CDR2 as YYEKEE (reference sequence). In DNA form, the CDR3 reads TGTGCCAGCAGCTTGTCAGTCAGGACCGGTGGGAATGAGCAGTTCTTC. This translates into CASSLSVRTGGNEQFF.

This clonotype was detected many times. This sequence joins TRBV5-1 and TRBJ1-3, with D unresolved. The CDR3 runs to 17 residues. In germline, CDR1 is SGHRS, CDR2 YFSETQ. With 1 base removed from V and 2 bases from J, the gap between germline ends came to 16 bases. The CDR3 bases are TGCGCCAGCAGCTTGACCCAACAGAGCTTAACTGGAAACACCATATATTTT. Its translation: CASSLTQQSLTGNTIYF.

The rearrangement links TRBV2 to TRBJ2-5, with TRBD2 identical over 11 bases. V shed 3 bases and J 1 base; nucleotides not matched to a gene: 10. The germline V gene encodes CDR1 SNHLY and CDR2 FYNNEI. This CDR3 region has 18 residues. The CDR3 here is CASSETGLAGGIQETQYF. CDR3 nucleotide sequence: TGTGCCAGCAGTGAGACTGGGCTAGCGGGGGGAATCCAAGAGACCCAGTACTTC.

This clonotype turned up a few times. The chain links TRBV24-1 to TRBJ1-1; no reliable D call. Germline V gene data show CDR1 as KGHDR and CDR2 as SFDVKD. Trimming shortened V by 3 bases and J by 4 bases, and 23 bases separated the two germline ends. CDR3 length: 18 amino acids. The CDR3 nucleotides are TGTGCCACCAGTGATCCCGGTGCCCCGCACCACCCTCTCACTGAAGCTTTCTTT. Protein sequence: CATSDPGAPHHPLTEAFF.

This clonotype was counted many times. The chain joins TRBV18 to TRBJ1-5; TRBD1 might be the D (5 bases). V dropped 3 bases and J dropped 5 bases, with 11 bases sitting between them. This CDR3 is built from 14 residues. Germline values: CDR1 KGHSH, CDR2 LQKENI. CDR3 in amino acids: CASSPGGTHQPQHF. CDR3 nucleotides: TGTGCCAGCTCACCGGGAGGGACCCATCAGCCCCAGCATTTT.

As concerns this clonotype: A clone one base away is much larger, so this may be a read error. The V gene is TRBV6-6, the J gene TRBJ1-5; 7 positions match TRBD1. V shed 10 bases and J 5 bases; nucleotides not matched to a gene: 8. The CDR3 runs to 13 residues. The germline V gene has CDR1 MNHNY and CDR2 SVGAGI (reference sequence). In DNA, the CDR3 is TGTGCCACCCTAGGGACAGTGTATCAGCCCCAGCATTTT. Translated, it gives CATLGTVYQPQHF.